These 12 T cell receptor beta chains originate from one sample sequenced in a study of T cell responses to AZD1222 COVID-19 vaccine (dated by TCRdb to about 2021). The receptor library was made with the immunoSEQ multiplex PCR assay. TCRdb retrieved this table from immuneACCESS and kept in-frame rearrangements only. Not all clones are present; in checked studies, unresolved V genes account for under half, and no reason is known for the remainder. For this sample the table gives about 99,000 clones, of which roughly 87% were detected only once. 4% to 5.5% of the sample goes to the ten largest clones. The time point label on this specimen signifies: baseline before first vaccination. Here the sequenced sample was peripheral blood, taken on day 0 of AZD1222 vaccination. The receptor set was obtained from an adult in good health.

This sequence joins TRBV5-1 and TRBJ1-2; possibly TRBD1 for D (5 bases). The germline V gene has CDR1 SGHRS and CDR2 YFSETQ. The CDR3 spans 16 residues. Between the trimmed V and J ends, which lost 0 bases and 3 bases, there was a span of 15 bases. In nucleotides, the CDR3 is TGCGCCAGCAGCTTGGTCCTCTGGGGGGAGCACTATGGCTACACCTTC. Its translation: CASSLVLWGEHYGYTF.

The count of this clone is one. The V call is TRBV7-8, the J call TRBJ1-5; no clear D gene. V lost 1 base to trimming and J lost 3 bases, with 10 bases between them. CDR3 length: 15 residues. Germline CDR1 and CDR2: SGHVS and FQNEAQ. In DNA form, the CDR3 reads TGTGCCAGCAGCTTAGTTGGCGGACCCAATCAGCCCCAGCATTTT. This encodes CASSLVGGPNQPQHF. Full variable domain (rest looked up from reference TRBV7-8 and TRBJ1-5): GAGVSQSPRYKVAKRGQDVALRCDPISGHVSLFWYQQALGQGPEFLTYFQNEAQLDKSGLPSDRFFAERPEGSVSTLKIQRTQQEDSAVYLCASSLVGGPNQPQHFGDGTRLSIL.

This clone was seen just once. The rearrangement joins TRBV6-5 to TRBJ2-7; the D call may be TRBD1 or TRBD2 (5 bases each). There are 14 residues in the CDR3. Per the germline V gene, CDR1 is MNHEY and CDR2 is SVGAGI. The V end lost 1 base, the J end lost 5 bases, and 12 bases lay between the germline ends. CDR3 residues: CASSYWGNSNEQYF. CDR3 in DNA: TGTGCCAGCAGTTACTGGGGGAATTCCAACGAGCAGTACTTC.

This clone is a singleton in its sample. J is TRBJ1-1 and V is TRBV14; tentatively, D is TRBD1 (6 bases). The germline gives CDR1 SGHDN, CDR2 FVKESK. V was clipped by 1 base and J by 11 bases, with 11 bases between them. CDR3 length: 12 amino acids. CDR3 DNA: TGTGCCAGCAGCCAAGTAGGGGGTAAGGCTTTCTTT. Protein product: CASSQVGGKAFF.

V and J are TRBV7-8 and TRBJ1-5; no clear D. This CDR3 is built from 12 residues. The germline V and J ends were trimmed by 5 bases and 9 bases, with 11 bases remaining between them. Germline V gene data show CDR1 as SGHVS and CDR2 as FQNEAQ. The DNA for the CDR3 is TGTGCCAGCAGCCCAAGCGCGTGGCCCCAGCATTTT. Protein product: CASSPSAWPQHF.

The CDR3 protein is CASTRGTDTQYF. The DNA of the CDR3 is TGTGCCAGCACCCGAGGCACAGATACGCAGTATTTT. The rearrangement uses TRBV12-3 or TRBV12-4 and TRBJ2-3; D gene unclear. This CDR3 comprises 12 residues. V lost 7 bases to trimming and J lost 1 base, with 6 bases between them.

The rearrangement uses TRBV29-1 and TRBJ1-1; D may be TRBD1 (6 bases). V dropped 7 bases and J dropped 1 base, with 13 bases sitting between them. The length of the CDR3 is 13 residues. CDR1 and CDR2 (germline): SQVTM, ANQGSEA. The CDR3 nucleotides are TGCAGCGGGCAAGGACAGCCGAACACTGAAGCTTTCTTT. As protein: CSGQGQPNTEAFF. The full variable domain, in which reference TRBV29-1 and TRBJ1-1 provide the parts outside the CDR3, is SAVISQKPSRDICQRGTSLTIQCQVDSQVTMMFWYRQQPGQSLTLIATANQGSEATYESGFVIDKFPISRPNLTFSTLTVSNMSPEDSSIYLCSGQGQPNTEAFFGQGTRLTVV.

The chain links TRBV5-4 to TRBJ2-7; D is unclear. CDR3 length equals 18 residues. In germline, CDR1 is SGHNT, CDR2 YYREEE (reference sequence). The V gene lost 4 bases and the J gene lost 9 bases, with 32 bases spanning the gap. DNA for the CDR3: TGTGCCAGCAGCCGGACCCCCCGCGGAGCAGGACCCTACGAAGTGCAGTACTTC. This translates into CASSRTPRGAGPYEVQYF.

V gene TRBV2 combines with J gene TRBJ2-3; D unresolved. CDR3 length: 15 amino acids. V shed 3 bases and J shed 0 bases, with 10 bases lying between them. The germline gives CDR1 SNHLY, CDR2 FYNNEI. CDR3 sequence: CASSENSLSTDTQYF. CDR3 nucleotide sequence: TGTGCCAGCAGTGAGAACAGCCTTAGCACAGATACGCAGTATTTT.

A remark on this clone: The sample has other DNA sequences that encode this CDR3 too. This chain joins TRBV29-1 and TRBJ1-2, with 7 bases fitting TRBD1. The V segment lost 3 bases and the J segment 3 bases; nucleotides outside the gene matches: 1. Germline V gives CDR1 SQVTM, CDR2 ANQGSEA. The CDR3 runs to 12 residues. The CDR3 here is CSVDGTDYGYTF. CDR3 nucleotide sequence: TGCAGCGTTGATGGGACAGACTATGGCTACACCTTC.

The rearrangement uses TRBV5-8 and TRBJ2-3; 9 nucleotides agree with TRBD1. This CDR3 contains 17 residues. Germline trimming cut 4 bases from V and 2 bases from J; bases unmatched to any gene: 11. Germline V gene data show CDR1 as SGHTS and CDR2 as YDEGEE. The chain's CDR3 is CASSPGWGQGFTDTQYF. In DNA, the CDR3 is TGTGCCAGCAGCCCAGGGTGGGGACAGGGTTTCACAGATACGCAGTATTTT.

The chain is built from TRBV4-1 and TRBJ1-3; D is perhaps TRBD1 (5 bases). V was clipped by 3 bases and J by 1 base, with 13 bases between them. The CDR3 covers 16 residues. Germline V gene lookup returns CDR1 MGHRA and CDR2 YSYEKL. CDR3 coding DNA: TGCGCCAGCAGCCACCCTCTTCGGGGGTCTGGAAACACCATATATTTT. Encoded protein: CASSHPLRGSGNTIYF.